This T cell receptor (beta chain) came from a study of identical twins. This CDR3 is built from 14 residues. Deletions cut 1 base from V and 2 bases from J, with 6 bases between. Germline V gene data show CDR1 as LNHNV and CDR2 as YYDKDF (reference sequence). This clonotype came up many times. The authors used template switching to add a universal primer site and gave cDNA unique molecular identifiers. Via MiXCR, TCRdb re-called the 5' RACE reads, giving one row per CDR3 protein. Among approximately 210,000 distinct CDR3 sequences listed, 6.5% were seen once. Another study also made use of these data, one on T cells expressing NK-cell markers.

The sample was CD8+ T cells sorted from blood. The chain combines TRBV15 with TRBJ2-1, with D perhaps matching TRBD2 (6 bases). This TCR came from a woman between 18 and 29 years old in good health. CDR3 coding DNA: TGTGCCACCAGCAGAGCTAGCGCCTACAATGAGCAGTTCTTC. Protein sequence: CATSRASAYNEQFF.